The clone carrying this T cell receptor (beta chain) appeared once. Its target is unknown. Sequencing used immunoSEQ multiplex PCR; TCRdb keeps in-frame clones, though not all of them. The table records about 82,000 clones, 80% to 90% of them present only once. The sample comes from a study of T cell responses to AZD1222 COVID-19 vaccine. Study-wide findings and caveats: With dominance at 160-218 and 743-854, vaccine-associated CD4 TCRs spanned spike. In all cases, repertoires were sampled only after the peak T cell response.

CDR3 size: 20 residues. Trimming took 4 bases from V and 1 from J; bases not matched to a gene: 14. Germline assignment: CDR1 SGHRS and CDR2 YFSETQ. The sequences come from peripheral blood, collected on day 0 of AZD1222 vaccination. The TCR was taken from an adult in good health. The chain uses TRBV5-1 and TRBJ2-7, with 16 positions matching TRBD2. In DNA form, the CDR3 reads TGCGCCAGCAGCGCACTTGGGACTAGCGGGGGGGCCGTAAGGTCCTACGAGCAGTACTTC. This translates into CASSALGTSGGAVRSYEQYF.